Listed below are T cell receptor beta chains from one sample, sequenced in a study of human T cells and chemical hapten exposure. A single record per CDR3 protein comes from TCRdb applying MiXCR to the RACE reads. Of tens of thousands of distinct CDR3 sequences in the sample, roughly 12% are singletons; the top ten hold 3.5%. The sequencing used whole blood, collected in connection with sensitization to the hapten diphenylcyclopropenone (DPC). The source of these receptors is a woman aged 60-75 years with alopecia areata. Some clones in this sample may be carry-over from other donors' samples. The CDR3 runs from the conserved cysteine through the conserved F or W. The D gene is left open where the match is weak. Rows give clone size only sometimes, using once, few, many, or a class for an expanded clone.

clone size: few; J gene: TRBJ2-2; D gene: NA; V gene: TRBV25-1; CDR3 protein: CASSEYRGFTGELFF; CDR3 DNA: TGTGCCAGCAGTGAATACAGGGGTTTCACCGGGGAGCTGTTTTTT
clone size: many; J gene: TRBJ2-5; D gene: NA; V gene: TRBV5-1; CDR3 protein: CASKGEETQYF; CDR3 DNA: TGCGCCAGCAAAGGGGAAGAGACCCAGTACTTC
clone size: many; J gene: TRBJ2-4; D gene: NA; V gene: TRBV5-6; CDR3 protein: CASSLGLMAKNIQYF; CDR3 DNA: TGTGCCAGCAGCTTGGGGTTGATGGCCAAAAACATTCAGTACTTC
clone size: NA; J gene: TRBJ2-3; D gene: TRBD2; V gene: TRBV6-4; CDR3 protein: CASSDYAGGPTDTQYF; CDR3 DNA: TGTGCCAGCAGTGACTATGCGGGGGGGCCAACAGATACGCAGTATTTT
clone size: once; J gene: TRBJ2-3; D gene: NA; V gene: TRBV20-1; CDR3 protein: CSARPPGGYSTDTQYF; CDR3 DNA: TGCAGTGCTAGACCGCCCGGCGGGTACAGCACAGATACGCAGTATTTT
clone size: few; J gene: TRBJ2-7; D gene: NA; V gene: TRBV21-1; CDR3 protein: CASSKVEGFRRSYEQYF; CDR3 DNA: TGTGCCAGCAGCAAAGTGGAAGGGTTTAGGAGGTCCTACGAGCAGTACTTC
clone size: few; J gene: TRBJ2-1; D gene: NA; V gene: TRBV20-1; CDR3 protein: CSPSGREVKSEQFF; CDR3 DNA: TGCAGTCCATCCGGCAGGGAGGTTAAGAGTGAGCAGTTCTTC
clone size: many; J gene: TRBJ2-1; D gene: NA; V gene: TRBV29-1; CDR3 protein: CSADTSGVWSEQFF; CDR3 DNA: TGCAGCGCCGATACGTCGGGCGTTTGGAGTGAGCAGTTCTTC
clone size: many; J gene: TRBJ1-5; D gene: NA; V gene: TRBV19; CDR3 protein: CASSIGPGGFQPQHF; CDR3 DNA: TGTGCCAGTAGTATTGGTCCAGGAGGGTTCCAGCCCCAGCATTTT
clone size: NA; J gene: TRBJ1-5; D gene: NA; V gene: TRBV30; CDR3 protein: CAWTPGNDQPQHF; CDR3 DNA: TGTGCCTGGACCCCAGGGAATGATCAGCCCCAGCATTTT
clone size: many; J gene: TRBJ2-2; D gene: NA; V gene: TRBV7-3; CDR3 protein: CASSLTGNTGELFF; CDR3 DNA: TGTGCCAGCAGCTTAACAGGAAACACCGGGGAGCTGTTTTTT
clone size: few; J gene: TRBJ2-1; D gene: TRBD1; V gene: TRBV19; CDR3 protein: CASSMDRSAYNEQFF; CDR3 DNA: TGTGCCAGTAGTATGGACAGGTCGGCGTACAATGAGCAGTTCTTC
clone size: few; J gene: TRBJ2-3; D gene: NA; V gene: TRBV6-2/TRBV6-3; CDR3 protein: CASSPGADSTASTDTQYF; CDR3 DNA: TGTGCCAGCAGCCCGGGGGCGGATTCCACCGCTAGCACAGATACGCAGTATTTT
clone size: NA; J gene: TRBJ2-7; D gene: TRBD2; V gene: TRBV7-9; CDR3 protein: CASSLALTSGVSYEQYF; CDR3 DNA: TGTGCCAGCAGCTTAGCTCTGACTAGCGGGGTGTCCTACGAGCAGTACTTC
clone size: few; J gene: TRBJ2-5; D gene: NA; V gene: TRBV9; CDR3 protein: CASSVDTTAQETQYF; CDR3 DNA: TGTGCCAGCAGCGTAGACACCACGGCCCAAGAGACCCAGTACTTC
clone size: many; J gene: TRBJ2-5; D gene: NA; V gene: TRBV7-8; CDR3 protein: CASSPLSGGQETQYF; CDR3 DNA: TGTGCCAGCAGCCCCCTTTCGGGGGGACAGGAGACCCAGTACTTC
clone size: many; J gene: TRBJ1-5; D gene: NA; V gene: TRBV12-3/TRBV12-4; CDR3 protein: CASTGGGGQPQHF; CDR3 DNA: TGTGCCAGCACGGGGGGCGGTGGTCAGCCCCAGCATTTT
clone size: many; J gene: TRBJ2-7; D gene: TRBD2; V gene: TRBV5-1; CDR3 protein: CASSPGTSKGYEQYF; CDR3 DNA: TGCGCCAGCAGCCCTGGGACTAGCAAGGGTTACGAGCAGTACTTC
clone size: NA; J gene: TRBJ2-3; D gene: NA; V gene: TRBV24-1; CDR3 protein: CATSSGTANGPSTDTQYF; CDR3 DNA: TGTGCCACCAGTAGCGGGACAGCGAATGGACCTAGCACAGATACGCAGTATTTT
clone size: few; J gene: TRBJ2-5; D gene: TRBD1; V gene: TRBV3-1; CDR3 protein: CASSHRGPRGRRGPQETQYF; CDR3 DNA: TGTGCCAGCAGCCATAGAGGGCCAAGGGGCCGAAGGGGGCCTCAAGAGACCCAGTACTTC
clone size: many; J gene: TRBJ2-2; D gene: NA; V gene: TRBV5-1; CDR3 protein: CASRKPGVGTGELFF; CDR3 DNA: TGCGCCAGCAGGAAACCAGGGGTTGGTACCGGGGAGCTGTTTTTT
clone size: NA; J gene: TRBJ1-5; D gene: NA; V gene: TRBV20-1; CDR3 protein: CSARGTENSNQPQHF; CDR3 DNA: TGCAGTGCTAGAGGGACAGAGAATAGCAATCAGCCCCAGCATTTT
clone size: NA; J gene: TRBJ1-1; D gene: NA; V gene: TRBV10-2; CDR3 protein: CASSEEKGAFF; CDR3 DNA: TGCGCCAGCAGTGAGGAAAAGGGAGCTTTCTTT
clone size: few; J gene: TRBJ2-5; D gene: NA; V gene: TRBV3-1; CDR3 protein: CASSQQDNGAQYF; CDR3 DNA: TGTGCCAGCAGCCAACAGGACAACGGGGCCCAGTACTTC
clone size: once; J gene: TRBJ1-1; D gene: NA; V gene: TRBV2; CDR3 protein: CASLRSEAFF; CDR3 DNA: TGTGCCAGCCTCAGGTCAGAAGCTTTCTTT
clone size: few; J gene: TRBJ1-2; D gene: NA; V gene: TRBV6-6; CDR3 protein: CASSYLSGRDSGYTF; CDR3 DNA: TGTGCCAGCAGTTACTTATCGGGGAGGGATTCTGGCTACACCTTC
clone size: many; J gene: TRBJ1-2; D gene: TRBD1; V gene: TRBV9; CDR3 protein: CASSDDPGQGYGYTF; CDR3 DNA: TGTGCCAGCAGCGATGATCCCGGACAGGGCTATGGCTACACCTTC
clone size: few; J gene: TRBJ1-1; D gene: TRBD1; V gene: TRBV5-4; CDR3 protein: CASSLQGTNTEAFF; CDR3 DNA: TGTGCCAGCAGCTTACAGGGGACGAACACTGAAGCTTTCTTT
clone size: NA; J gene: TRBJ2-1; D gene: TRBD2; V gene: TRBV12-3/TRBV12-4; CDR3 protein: CASSSPRTSGGGEQFF; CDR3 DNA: TGTGCCAGCAGCTCTCCACGCACTAGCGGGGGGGGTGAGCAGTTCTTC
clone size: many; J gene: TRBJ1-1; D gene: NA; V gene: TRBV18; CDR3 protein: CASSPREVRVTEAFF; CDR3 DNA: TGTGCCAGCTCACCACGTGAGGTCAGGGTCACTGAAGCTTTCTTT
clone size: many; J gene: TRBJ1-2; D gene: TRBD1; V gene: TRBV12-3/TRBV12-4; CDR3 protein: CASSSGQGYGYTF; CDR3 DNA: TGTGCCAGCAGTTCAGGACAGGGTTATGGCTACACCTTC
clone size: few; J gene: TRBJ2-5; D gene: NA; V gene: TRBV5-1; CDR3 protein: CASSLVAATAETQYF; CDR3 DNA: TGCGCCAGCAGCTTGGTAGCGGCTACAGCGGAGACCCAGTACTTC
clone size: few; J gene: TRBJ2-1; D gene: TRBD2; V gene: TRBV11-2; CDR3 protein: CASRRAGGSHNEQFF; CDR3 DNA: TGTGCCAGCAGGCGAGCGGGGGGATCGCACAATGAGCAGTTCTTC
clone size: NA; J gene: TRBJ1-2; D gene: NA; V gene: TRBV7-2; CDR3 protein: CASSHAAYYGYTF; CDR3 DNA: TGTGCCAGCAGCCACGCCGCGTACTATGGCTACACCTTC
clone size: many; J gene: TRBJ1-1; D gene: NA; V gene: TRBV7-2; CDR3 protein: CASSPHTDTEAFF; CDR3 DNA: TGTGCCAGCAGCCCACACACAGACACTGAAGCTTTCTTT
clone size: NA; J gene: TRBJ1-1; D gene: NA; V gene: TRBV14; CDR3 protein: CASSQVSLDTEAFF; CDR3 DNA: TGTGCCAGCAGCCAAGTCTCTCTGGACACTGAAGCTTTCTTT